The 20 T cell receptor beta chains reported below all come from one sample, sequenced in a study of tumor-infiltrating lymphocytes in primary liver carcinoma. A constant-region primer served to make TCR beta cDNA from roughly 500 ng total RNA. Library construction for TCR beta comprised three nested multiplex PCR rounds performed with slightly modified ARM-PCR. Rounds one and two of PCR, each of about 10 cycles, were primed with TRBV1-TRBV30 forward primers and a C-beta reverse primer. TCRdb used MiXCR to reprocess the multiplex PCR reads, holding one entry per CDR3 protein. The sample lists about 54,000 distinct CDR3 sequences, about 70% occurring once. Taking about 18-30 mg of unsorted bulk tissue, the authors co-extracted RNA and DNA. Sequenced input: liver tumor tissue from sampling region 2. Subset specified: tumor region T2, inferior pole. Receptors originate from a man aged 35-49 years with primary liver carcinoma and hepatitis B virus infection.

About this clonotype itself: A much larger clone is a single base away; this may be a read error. CDR3 nucleotides: TGTGCCAGCAGCCAATCGGGACTGCGCCGGCGGTACAATGAGCAGTTCTTC. The encoded protein is CASSQSGLRRRYNEQFF. The chain carries TRBV14 and TRBJ2-1, with D perhaps matching TRBD2 (6 bases). The CDR3 extends over 17 amino acids. The germline V gene encodes CDR1 SGHDN and CDR2 FVKESK. The germline V and J ends were trimmed by 2 bases and 4 bases, with 18 bases remaining between them.

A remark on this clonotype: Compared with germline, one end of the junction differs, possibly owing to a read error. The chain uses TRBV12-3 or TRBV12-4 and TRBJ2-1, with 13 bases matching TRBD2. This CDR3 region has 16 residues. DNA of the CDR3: TGTGCCAGCAGCCCCTTCGGACTAGCGGGGGACAATGAGCAGCTCTTC. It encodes CASSPFGLAGDNEQLF.

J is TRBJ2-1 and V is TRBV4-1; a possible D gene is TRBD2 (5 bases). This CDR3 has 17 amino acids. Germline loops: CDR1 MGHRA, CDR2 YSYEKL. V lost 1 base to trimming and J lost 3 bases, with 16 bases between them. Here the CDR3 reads CASSQGTGGGGYNEQFF. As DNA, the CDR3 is TGCGCCAGCAGCCAAGGGACTGGTGGAGGTGGCTACAATGAGCAGTTCTTC.

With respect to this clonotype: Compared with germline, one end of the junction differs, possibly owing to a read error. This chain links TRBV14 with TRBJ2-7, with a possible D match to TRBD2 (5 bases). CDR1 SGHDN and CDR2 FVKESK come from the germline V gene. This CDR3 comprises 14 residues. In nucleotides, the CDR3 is TGCGTCAGCAGCCACCTGGACTTTGGGTACGAGCAGTACTTC. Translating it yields CVSSHLDFGYEQYF.

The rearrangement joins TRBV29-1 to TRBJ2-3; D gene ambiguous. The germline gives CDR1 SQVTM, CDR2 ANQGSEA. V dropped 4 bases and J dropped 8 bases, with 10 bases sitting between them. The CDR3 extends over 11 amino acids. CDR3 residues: CSVGWVRTQYF. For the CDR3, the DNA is TGCAGCGTTGGATGGGTCCGTACGCAGTATTTT.

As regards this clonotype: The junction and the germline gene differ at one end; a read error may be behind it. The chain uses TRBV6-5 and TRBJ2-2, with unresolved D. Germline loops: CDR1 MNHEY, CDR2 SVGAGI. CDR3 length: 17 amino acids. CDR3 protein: CAISLRPPGVNAGELFF. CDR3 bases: TGTGCCATCAGTCTTCGCCCACCTGGAGTGAACGCCGGGGAGCTGTTTTTT.

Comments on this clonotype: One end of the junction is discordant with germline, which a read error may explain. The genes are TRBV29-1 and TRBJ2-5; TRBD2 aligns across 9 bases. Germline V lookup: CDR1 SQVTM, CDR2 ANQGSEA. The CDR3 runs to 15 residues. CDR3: CRVERGGTSRETQYF. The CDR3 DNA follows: TGCAGAGTTGAAAGGGGGGGGACTAGCAGGGAGACCCAGTACTTC.

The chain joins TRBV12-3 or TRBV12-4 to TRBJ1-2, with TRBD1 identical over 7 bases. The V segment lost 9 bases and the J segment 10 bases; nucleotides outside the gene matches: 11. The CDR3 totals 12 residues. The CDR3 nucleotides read TGTGCCAGTACCCAGGGGGGAGGCGACTACACCTTC. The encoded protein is CASTQGGGDYTF.

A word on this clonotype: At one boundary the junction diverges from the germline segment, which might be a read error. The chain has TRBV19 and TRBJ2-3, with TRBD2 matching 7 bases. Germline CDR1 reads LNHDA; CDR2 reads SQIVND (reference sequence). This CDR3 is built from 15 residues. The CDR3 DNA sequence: TGTGCCAGTAGTATACTGGCTAGCGGTGGAGATACGCAATATTTT. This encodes CASSILASGGDTQYF.

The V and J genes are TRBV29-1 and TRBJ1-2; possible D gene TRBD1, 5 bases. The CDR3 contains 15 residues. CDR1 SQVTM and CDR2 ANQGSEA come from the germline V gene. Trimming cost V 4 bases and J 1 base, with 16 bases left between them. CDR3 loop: CSVAVVTDLNYGYTF. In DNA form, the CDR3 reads TGCAGCGTTGCTGTCGTGACAGACCTTAACTATGGCTACACCTTC.

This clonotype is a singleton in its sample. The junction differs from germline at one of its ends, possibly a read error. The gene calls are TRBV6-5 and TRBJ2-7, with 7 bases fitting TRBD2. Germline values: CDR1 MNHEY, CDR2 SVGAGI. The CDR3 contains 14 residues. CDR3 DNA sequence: TGTGGCTCCAGGCCGGAGAGACTAGCCTATGAGCAGTACTTC. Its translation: CGSRPERLAYEQYF.

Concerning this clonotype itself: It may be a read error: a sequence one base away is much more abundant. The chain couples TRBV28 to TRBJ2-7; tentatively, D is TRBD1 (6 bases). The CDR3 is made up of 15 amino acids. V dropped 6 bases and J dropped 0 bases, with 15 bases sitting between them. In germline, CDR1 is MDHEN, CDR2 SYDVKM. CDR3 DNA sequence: TGTGCCAGCAGCTCTGGACAGCTTAGCTCCTACGAGCAGTACTTC. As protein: CASSSGQLSSYEQYF.

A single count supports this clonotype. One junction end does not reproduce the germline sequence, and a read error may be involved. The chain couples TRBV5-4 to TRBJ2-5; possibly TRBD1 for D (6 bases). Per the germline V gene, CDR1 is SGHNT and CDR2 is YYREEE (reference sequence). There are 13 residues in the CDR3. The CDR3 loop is CASSLGGQETQHF. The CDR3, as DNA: TGTGCCAGCAGCTTGGGGGGGCAAGAGACCCAGCACTTC.

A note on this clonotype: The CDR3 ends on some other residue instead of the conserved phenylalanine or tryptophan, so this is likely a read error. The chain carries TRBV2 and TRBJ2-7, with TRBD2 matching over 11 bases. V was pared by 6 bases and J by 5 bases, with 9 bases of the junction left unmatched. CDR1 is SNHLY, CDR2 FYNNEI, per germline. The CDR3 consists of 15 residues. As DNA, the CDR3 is TGTGCCAGCAGGCCTTCACTAGCGGGAGTTGACGAGCAGTACCTC. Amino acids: CASRPSLAGVDEQYL.

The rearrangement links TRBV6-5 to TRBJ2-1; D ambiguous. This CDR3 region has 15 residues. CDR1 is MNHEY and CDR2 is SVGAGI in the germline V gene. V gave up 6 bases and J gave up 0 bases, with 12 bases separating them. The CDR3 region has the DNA TGTGCCAGCAGCGCGAGGCGGAGCTCCTACAATGAGCAGTTCTTC. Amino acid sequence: CASSARRSSYNEQFF.

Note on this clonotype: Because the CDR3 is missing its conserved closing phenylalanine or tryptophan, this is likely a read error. CDR3: CTSRPEGQAYEQYL. In DNA, the CDR3 is TGTACCTCCAGGCCGGAGGGACAAGCCTACGAGCAGTACTTG. The rearrangement joins TRBV6-5 to TRBJ2-7; the D gene could be TRBD1 or TRBD2 (6 bases each). The CDR3 runs 14 residues. Germline V gene lookup returns CDR1 MNHEY and CDR2 SVGAGI.

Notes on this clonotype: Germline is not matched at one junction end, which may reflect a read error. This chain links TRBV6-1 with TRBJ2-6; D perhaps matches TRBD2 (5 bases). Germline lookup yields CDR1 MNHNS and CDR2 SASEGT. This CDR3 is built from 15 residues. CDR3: CASSLGGGWANDLTF. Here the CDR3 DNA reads TGTGCCAGCAGTCTTGGTGGCGGGTGGGCCAACGACCTGACTTTC.

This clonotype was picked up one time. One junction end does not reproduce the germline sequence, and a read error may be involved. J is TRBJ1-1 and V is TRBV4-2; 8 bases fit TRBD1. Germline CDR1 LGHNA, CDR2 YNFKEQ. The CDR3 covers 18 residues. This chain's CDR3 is CPSSTHRDRGIFKTEAFF. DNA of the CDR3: TGTCCCAGCAGCACTCACCGTGACAGGGGAATTTTCAAGACTGAAGCTTTCTTT.

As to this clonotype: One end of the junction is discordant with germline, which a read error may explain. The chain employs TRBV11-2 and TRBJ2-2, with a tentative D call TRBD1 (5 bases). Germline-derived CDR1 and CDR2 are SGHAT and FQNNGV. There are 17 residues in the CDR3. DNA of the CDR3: TGCGCCAGCAACATAGTTCGGACGTACCCAGGGACCGGGGAGCTGTTTTTT. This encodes CASNIVRTYPGTGELFF.

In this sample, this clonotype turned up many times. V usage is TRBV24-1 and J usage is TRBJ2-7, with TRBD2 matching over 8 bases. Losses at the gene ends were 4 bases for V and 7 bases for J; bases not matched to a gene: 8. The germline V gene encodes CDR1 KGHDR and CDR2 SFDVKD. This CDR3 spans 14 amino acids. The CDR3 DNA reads TGTGCCACCAGTGAGGTAGCGGGAAGTGGGGAGCAGTACTTC. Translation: CATSEVAGSGEQYF.